The present T cell receptor (beta chain) was sequenced within a study of T-cell reconstitution after alpha-beta-depleted transplantation in children. The study, taken as a whole, reports: A year post-transplant, T-cell counts and diversity derived mostly from newly produced T cells. Alpha-beta T cells present about two months after transplant were reported to originate from several hundred expanded graft clones. Surviving recipient T cells and intrathymic progenitors accounted for some patients' high TCRbeta diversity at day 60.

The TCRbeta library incorporated unique molecular identifiers. TCRdb passed the PCR reads through MiXCR, listing each CDR3 protein once. This sample has some 140,000 distinct CDR3 sequences, with about 9.9% found just once. J gave up 5 bases and V 0 bases, and 7 bases lay outside the gene matches. Looked up from germline, CDR1 is DFQATT and CDR2 is SNEGSKA (reference sequence). The CDR3 spans 15 residues. This clonotype was counted only a few times. Its antigen is undetermined. Sequencing used PBMCs, mostly from graft donor cells, obtained 180 days after TCRalphabeta/CD19-depleted stem cell transplant. The genes are TRBV20-1 and TRBJ1-1; TRBD1 agrees at 9 bases. The receptor was isolated from a girl less than two years old who had a stem cell transplant for combined immunodeficiency, so the T cells may come from the graft donor. This CDR3 is CSARDVGQGRTEAFF. As DNA, the CDR3 is TGCAGTGCTAGAGATGTGGGACAGGGTAGGACTGAAGCTTTCTTT.